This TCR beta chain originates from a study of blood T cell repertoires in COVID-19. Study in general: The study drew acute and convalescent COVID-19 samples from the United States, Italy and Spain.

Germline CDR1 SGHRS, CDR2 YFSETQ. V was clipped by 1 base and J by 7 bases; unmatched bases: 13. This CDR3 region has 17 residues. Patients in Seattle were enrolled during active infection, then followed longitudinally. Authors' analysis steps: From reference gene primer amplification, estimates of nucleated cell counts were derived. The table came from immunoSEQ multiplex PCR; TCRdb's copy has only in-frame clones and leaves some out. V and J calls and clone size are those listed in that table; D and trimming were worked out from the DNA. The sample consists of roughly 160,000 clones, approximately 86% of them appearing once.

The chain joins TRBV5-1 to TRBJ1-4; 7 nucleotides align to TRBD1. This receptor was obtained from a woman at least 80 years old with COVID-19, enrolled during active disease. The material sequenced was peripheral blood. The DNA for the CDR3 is TGCGCCAGCAGCTTGTCTGTAAGACAGGGACGTTCTGAAAAACTGTTTTTT. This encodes CASSLSVRQGRSEKLFF.